This note documents a single T cell receptor beta chain sequence. Per the study methods: Reference gene primer amplification gave estimated nucleated cell counts. The method was immunoSEQ multiplex PCR; TCRdb's version includes in-frame clones alone and lacks a portion of them. Clonal size and the V and J genes are those of that table, whereas D and trimming came from the DNA. The sample has 300,000 or so clones, just under 85% seen once; the top ten hold around 4%. This sample was included in a study of blood T cell repertoires in COVID-19. Looked up from germline, CDR1 is MDHEN and CDR2 is SYDVKM. Germline trimming cut 4 bases from V and 4 bases from J; bases unmatched to any gene: 10. The length of the CDR3 is 16 residues.

This chain joins TRBV28 and TRBJ1-2, with TRBD1 matching over 9 bases. The clonotype originates from a woman aged 45 to 65 with active or convalescent COVID-19. Source material: peripheral blood. The CDR3 reads CASSSIHGTGFYGYTF. The CDR3 nucleotides read TGTGCCAGCAGTTCAATCCACGGGACAGGGTTCTATGGCTACACCTTC.